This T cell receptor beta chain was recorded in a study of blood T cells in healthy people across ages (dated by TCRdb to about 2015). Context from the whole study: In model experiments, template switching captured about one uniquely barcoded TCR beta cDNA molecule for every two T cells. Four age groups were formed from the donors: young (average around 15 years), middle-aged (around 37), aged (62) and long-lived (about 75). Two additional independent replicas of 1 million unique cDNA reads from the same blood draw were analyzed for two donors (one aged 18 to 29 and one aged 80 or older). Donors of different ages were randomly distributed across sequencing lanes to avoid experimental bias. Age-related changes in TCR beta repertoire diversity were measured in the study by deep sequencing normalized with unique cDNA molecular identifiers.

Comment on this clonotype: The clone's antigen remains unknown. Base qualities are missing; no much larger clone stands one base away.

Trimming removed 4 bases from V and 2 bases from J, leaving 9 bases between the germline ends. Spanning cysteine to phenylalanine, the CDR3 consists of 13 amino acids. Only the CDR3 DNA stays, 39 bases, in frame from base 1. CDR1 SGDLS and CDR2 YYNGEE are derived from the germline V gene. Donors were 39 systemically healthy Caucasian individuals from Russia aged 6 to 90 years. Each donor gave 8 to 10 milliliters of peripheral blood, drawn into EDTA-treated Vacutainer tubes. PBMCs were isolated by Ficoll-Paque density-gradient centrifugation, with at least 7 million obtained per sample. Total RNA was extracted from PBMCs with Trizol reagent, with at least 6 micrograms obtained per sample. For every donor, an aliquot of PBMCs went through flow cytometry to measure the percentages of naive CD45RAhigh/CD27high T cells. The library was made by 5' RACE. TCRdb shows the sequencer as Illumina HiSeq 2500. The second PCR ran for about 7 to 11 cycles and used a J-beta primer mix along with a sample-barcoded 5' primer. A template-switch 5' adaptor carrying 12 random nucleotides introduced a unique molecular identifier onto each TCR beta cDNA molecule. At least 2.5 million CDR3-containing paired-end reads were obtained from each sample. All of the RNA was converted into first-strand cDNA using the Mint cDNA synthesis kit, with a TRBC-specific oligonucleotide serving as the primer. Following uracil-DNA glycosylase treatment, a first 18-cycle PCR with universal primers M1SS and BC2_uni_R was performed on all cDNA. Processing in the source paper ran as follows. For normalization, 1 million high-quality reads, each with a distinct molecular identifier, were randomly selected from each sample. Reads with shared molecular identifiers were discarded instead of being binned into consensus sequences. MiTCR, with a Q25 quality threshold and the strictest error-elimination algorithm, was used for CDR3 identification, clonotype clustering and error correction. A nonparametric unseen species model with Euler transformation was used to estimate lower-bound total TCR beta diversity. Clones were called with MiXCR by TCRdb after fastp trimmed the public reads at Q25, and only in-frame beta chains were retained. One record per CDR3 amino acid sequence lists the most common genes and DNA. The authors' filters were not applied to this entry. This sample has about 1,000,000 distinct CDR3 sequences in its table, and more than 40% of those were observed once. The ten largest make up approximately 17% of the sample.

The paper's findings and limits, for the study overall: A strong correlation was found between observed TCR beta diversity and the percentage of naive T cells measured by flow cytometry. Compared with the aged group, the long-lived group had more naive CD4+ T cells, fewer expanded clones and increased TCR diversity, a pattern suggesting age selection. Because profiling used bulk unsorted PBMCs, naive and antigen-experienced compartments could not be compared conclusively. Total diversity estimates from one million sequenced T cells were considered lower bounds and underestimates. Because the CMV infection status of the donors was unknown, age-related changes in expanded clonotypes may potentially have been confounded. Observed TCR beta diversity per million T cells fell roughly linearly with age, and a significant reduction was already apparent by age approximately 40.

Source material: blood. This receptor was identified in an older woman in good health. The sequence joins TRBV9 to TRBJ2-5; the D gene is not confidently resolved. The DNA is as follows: TGTGCCAGCAGCCCGGAAGATCAAGAGACCCAGTACTTC. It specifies CASSPEDQETQYF.